This T cell receptor (beta chain) originates from a study of T cell responses to AZD1222 COVID-19 vaccine. Overall study findings and caveats: Repertoires were obtained only post-peak T cell response.

Only in-frame clones appear in the TCRdb table, and some are missing; sequencing was by immunoSEQ multiplex PCR. In the table there are approximately 220,000 clones, roughly 91% of which are singletons. On this clone itself: Its antigen is currently unknown.

V shed 3 bases and J 9 bases; nucleotides not matched to a gene: 9. Germline-derived CDR1 and CDR2 are WNHNN and SYGVQD (reference sequence). The CDR3 runs to 15 residues. The source was peripheral blood, collected on day 0 of MenACWY control vaccination. The chain links TRBV10-1 to TRBJ2-1; TRBD2 aligns across 9 bases. This TCR derives from an adult in good health. The CDR3 bases are TGCGCCAGCAGTGATCCAGCGGGGGGTAGCCCTGAGCAGTTCTTC. It translates to CASSDPAGGSPEQFF.